A single sample is the source of the 20 T cell receptor beta chains below, sequenced in a study of T cell responses to AZD1222 COVID-19 vaccine. Only in-frame clones appear in the TCRdb table, and some are missing; sequencing was by immunoSEQ multiplex PCR. This table holds roughly 200,000 clones, 90% to 95% found once. The sample consisted of peripheral blood, taken 28 days after the second dose of the MenACWY control vaccine. Receptors originate from an adult who received the MenACWY meningococcal vaccine as a control.

The V gene is TRBV15, the J gene TRBJ1-6; D may be TRBD1 (5 bases). Trimming left V 8 bases short and J 7 bases short, with 18 bases between. The CDR3 length is 15 residues. Germline V CDR1 and CDR2: LNHNV, YYDKDF (reference sequence). This CDR3 is CATAAGRGVNSPLHF. CDR3 nucleotide sequence: TGTGCCACCGCGGCAGGGCGCGGAGTGAATTCACCCCTCCACTTT.

V usage is TRBV6-2 or TRBV6-3 and J usage is TRBJ2-1; D perhaps matches TRBD1 (7 bases). V lost 8 bases and J lost 7, with 18 bases in between. This CDR3 is 14 amino acids long. The germline V gene has CDR1 MNHEY and CDR2 SVGEGT. CDR3 nucleotides: TGTGCCAGCCGCCTCGACAGGGCGGGAAATGAGCAGTTCTTC. Residues: CASRLDRAGNEQFF.

The V gene is TRBV28, the J gene TRBJ1-3; 8 bases match TRBD1. J was trimmed by 3 bases and V by 6 bases; bases with no gene match: 10. Germline values: CDR1 MDHEN, CDR2 SYDVKM. The CDR3 covers 16 residues. As DNA, the CDR3 is TGTGCCAGCAGCCGGGACAGGCGGACAGGTGGAAACACCATATATTTT. This sequence encodes CASSRDRRTGGNTIYF.

As DNA, the CDR3 is TGTGCCAGCAGCTTGGGGCGGAATCAGCCCCAGCATTTT. As protein: CASSLGRNQPQHF. This sequence joins TRBV5-4 and TRBJ1-5; D is ambiguous. CDR3 length: 13 residues. V lost 0 bases, J lost 4 bases, and 5 bases lay in between. CDR1 is SGHNT and CDR2 is YYREEE in the germline V gene (reference sequence).

This chain uses TRBV3-1 (or the pseudogene TRBV3-2) with TRBJ1-5; D is undetermined. The CDR3 is 15 amino acids. Deletions cut 1 base from V and 1 base from J, with 8 bases between. The germline gives CDR1 LGHDT, CDR2 YNNKEL (reference sequence). CDR3 sequence (DNA): TGTGCCAGCAGCCAAGGCTGGGGAAGCAATCAGCCCCAGCATTTT. Its translation: CASSQGWGSNQPQHF.

The V and J genes are TRBV5-1 and TRBJ1-4; D gene ambiguous. The length of the CDR3 is 15 residues. In germline, CDR1 is SGHRS, CDR2 YFSETQ. V dropped 0 bases and J dropped 8 bases, with 14 bases sitting between them. The CDR3 region is CASSLAVGTIEKLFF. The CDR3 DNA sequence: TGCGCCAGCAGCTTGGCCGTGGGAACAATAGAAAAACTGTTTTTT.

The rearrangement links TRBV5-4 to TRBJ2-3; D call uncertain. The CDR3 spans 16 residues. V was trimmed by 4 bases and J by 1 base, leaving 16 bases between them. Per the germline V gene, CDR1 is SGHNT and CDR2 is YYREEE (reference sequence). The CDR3 DNA is TGTGCCAGCAGCCCTCAGACACCTCGCGGCACAGATACGCAGTATTTT. The encoded protein is CASSPQTPRGTDTQYF.

This clone was recorded only once. This chain links TRBV24-1 with TRBJ1-6, with D unclear. CDR3 length equals 15 residues. Germline V gene sequence: CDR1 KGHDR, CDR2 SFDVKD. V was shortened by 2 bases and J by 14 bases, with 18 bases between the two germline ends. CDR3 sequence (DNA): TGTGCCACCAGTGATTCGACCGGGCCATCCGCCACCCTCCACTTT. Amino acids: CATSDSTGPSATLHF.

A single count supports this clone. The CDR3 is CASSLRQVDQPQHF. DNA of the CDR3: TGTGCCAGCAGTTTGCGGCAGGTAGACCAGCCCCAGCATTTT. The V call is TRBV28, the J call TRBJ1-5; D gene uncertain. The CDR3 length is 14 residues. V lost 3 bases and J 7 bases, leaving 13 bases between the germline ends. The V gene's germline CDR1 is MDHEN and CDR2 SYDVKM.

The chain uses TRBV7-6 and TRBJ2-2, with TRBD2 matching 12 bases. With V trimmed by 5 bases and J by 3 bases, 7 bases remained unmatched. Germline loops: CDR1 SGHVS, CDR2 FNYEAQ. This CDR3 spans 17 amino acids. The CDR3 DNA reads TGTGCCAGCAGCCTCCTACTAGCGGGGGGCGACACCGGGGAGCTGTTTTTT. Translating it yields CASSLLLAGGDTGELFF.

This clone has a single count. One end of the junction varies from germline; a read error may be responsible. The chain couples TRBV9 to TRBJ1-6, with TRBD1 identical over 8 bases. Germline values: CDR1 SGDLS, CDR2 YYNGEE. CDR3 size: 13 residues. CDR3 nucleotide sequence: TGTGCCAGCAGCGTAGATACCAGGGGGCCCCCTACCTTT. It is translated as CASSVDTRGPPTF. The full variable domain, with the rest looked up from reference TRBV9 and TRBJ1-6, is DSGVTQTPKHLITATGQRVTLRCSPRSGDLSVYWYQQSLDQGLQFLIQYYNGEERAKGNILERFSAQQFPDLHSELNLSSLELGDSALYFCASSVDTRGPPTFGNGTRLTVT.

This chain links TRBV14 with TRBJ2-5; 11 bases line up with TRBD2. This CDR3 is built from 16 residues. Germline loops: CDR1 SGHDN, CDR2 FVKESK. V was clipped by 1 base and J by 5 bases; unmatched bases: 6. The CDR3 DNA is TGTGCCAGCAGCCAAGTAGCGGGGGGGCGTTTGGAGACCCAGTACTTC. Protein: CASSQVAGGRLETQYF.

The chain uses TRBV7-2 and TRBJ1-5; D unresolved. Germline loops: CDR1 SGHTA, CDR2 FQGNSA. Trimming took off 0 bases at V and 2 bases at J, with 8 bases between the two ends. The CDR3 spans 15 residues. The CDR3 nucleotides are TGTGCCAGCAGCTTAGCCCCCACAGGCAATCAGCCCCAGCATTTT. Translating gives CASSLAPTGNQPQHF.

The gene calls are TRBV5-4 and TRBJ2-1; TRBD2 agrees at 16 bases. This CDR3 contains 17 residues. The trim removed 4 bases at V and 2 bases at J, leaving 3 bases unmatched. Germline CDR1 reads SGHNT; CDR2 reads YYREEE (reference sequence). The CDR3 DNA reads as TGTGCCAGCAGCGGGACTAGCGGGGGGGAGCCCTACAATGAGCAGTTCTTC. Protein: CASSGTSGGEPYNEQFF.

The chain combines TRBV2 with TRBJ2-2, with D perhaps TRBD1 (5 bases). V was clipped by 7 bases and J by 6 bases, with 12 bases between them. The CDR3 has 13 amino acids. In germline, CDR1 is SNHLY, CDR2 FYNNEI. The CDR3 sequence: CASTRQGAGELFF. CDR3 coding DNA: TGTGCCAGCACAAGGCAGGGCGCCGGGGAGCTGTTTTTT.

V is TRBV2 and J is TRBJ2-3, with D perhaps matching TRBD2 (6 bases). The CDR3 has 15 amino acids. Germline CDR1 reads SNHLY; CDR2 reads FYNNEI. V lost 6 bases to trimming and J lost 1 base, with 14 bases between them. For the CDR3, the DNA is TGTGCCAGCAGGGCAACGGCGGGGCGCACAGATACGCAGTATTTT. Translating gives CASRATAGRTDTQYF.

The sample holds one count of this clone. The chain has TRBV4-2 and TRBJ1-4, with TRBD1 as a possible D gene (6 bases). V shed 0 bases and J shed 0 bases, with 23 bases lying between them. Germline CDR1 reads LGHNA; CDR2 reads YNFKEQ. This CDR3 is built from 21 residues. The CDR3 DNA is TGTGCCAGCAGCCAAGATAACGCCGACAGGCCCTCTATTGCAACTAATGAAAAACTGTTTTTT. It yields the protein CASSQDNADRPSIATNEKLFF.

The J gene is TRBJ2-2, the V gene TRBV9; the D gene is possibly TRBD2 (7 bases). The V end was cut by 2 bases, the J end by 7 bases, with 15 bases between. The CDR3 runs 15 residues. Germline lookup yields CDR1 SGDLS and CDR2 YYNGEE. The CDR3 coding sequence is TGTGCCAGCAGCGTTGACGGGGGGCAAGGCGGGGAGCTGTTTTTT. It codes for CASSVDGGQGGELFF.

The chain joins TRBV25-1 to TRBJ1-4; D remains unclear. CDR1 MGHDK and CDR2 SYGVNS come from the germline V gene. The CDR3 is 16 residues long. Trimming shortened V by 3 bases and J by 0 bases, and 11 bases separated the two germline ends. The chain's CDR3 is CASSEGRVATNEKLFF. In nucleotides, the CDR3 is TGTGCCAGCAGTGAGGGCAGAGTTGCAACTAATGAAAAACTGTTTTTT.

The V call is TRBV5-6, the J call TRBJ2-7, with TRBD1 as a possible D gene (6 bases). The length of the CDR3 is 15 residues. The ends were cut back, 2 bases at V and 6 bases at J, with 18 bases in the middle. Germline lookup yields CDR1 SGHDT and CDR2 YYEEEE. The CDR3 coding sequence is TGTGCCAGCAGCTTCGCCCTAAAAGCAGGGGTCGAGCAGTACTTC. Protein: CASSFALKAGVEQYF.